What follows describes a single TCR beta chain. These data originate in a study of blood T cells in healthy people across ages. CDR1 LGHDT and CDR2 YNNKEL come from the germline V gene (reference sequence). The CDR3 length is 15 residues. Primers used in a second PCR of about 7 to 11 cycles were a sample-barcoded 5' primer and a J-beta primer mix. Each CDR3 protein is one row after TCRdb ran MiXCR on the 5' RACE reads. The sample lists roughly 1 million distinct CDR3 sequences; roughly a quarter were seen once. This sample also appeared in a second study, on T cells of mothers and their children.

This chain links TRBV3-1 with TRBJ2-5; D not resolved. The J call is uncertain, as TRBJ2-1 better fits the DNA end. This TCR was recovered from a girl aged 2 to 10 in good health. The sequenced material came from blood. The CDR3 sequence: CASSQDLQAHNEQFF. The CDR3 DNA reads TGTGCCAGCAGCCAAGATCTTCAGGCCCACAATGAGCAGTTCTTC.